These 9 T cell receptor beta chains originate from one sample sequenced in a study of CXCR3-negative and CXCR3-positive naive CD8 T cells. UMI-labeled TRB cDNA libraries were prepared by 5' RACE. TCRdb reprocessed the 5' RACE reads and keeps a single row for each CDR3 protein, giving no DNA. The table lists 50,000 to 65,000 distinct CDR3 sequences. Sequences were obtained from naive CXCR3- CD8+ T cells from blood. The subset is: CD45RO-CCR7+CD27+CD95- naive CD8+ T cells lacking CXCR3 (TNR3-). Receptor source: a human donor in good health. Some clones in this sample may be carry-over from other donors' samples.

The V and J genes are TRBV5-1 and TRBJ1-1; there is no DNA to check the TCRdb D call of TRBD1. The CDR3 runs to 14 residues. The germline gives CDR1 SGHRS, CDR2 YFSETQ. The CDR3 protein is CASSGGVGDTEAFF.

V gene TRBV14 combines with J gene TRBJ2-2; TCRdb's assignment of TRBD1 cannot be checked, as there is no DNA. Germline V gene lookup returns CDR1 SGHDN and CDR2 FVKESK. The CDR3 runs to 12 residues. The CDR3 is CASKRGTGELFF.

The V gene is TRBV5-5, the J gene TRBJ2-1; the TCRdb D gene call, TRBD1, has no DNA to confirm it. The CDR3 is 17 amino acids. The germline gives CDR1 SGHKS, CDR2 YYEKEE (reference sequence). The CDR3 loop is CASSVYGTGLGQDEQFF.

V is TRBV2 and J is TRBJ2-1; the D gene TCRdb calls, TRBD1, cannot be checked with no DNA. CDR3 size: 14 residues. The germline V gene has CDR1 SNHLY and CDR2 FYNNEI. CDR3: CAFFPQRSYNEQFF.

The rearrangement joins TRBV7-6 to TRBJ1-1. Germline V gene sequence: CDR1 SGHVS, CDR2 FNYEAQ. The CDR3 runs 14 residues. The CDR3 sequence is CASSLRFGNTEAFF.

The chain couples TRBV5-1 to TRBJ2-1; TCRdb proposes TRBD2, but this gene call is untestable without DNA. This CDR3 region has 20 residues. CDR1 is SGHRS and CDR2 is YFSETQ in the germline V gene. This CDR3 is CASSLGNNSGGLSSYNEQFF.

The chain recombines TRBV7-8 with TRBJ2-1; TCRdb selects TRBD1, and the lack of DNA leaves this call unchecked. CDR3 length: 15 amino acids. Germline CDR1 is SGHVS and CDR2 is FQNEAQ. CDR3 region: CASSPPGQPRHEQFF.

The chain links TRBV5-1 to TRBJ2-1; no DNA is available, so the TRBD2 call from TCRdb remains unchecked. Germline CDR1 SGHRS, CDR2 YFSETQ. This CDR3 spans 16 amino acids. CDR3 in amino acids: CASSPGLAGAYNEQFF.

This rearrangement joins TRBV5-1 to TRBJ2-3; the TCRdb call, TRBD2, lacks DNA for checking. CDR1 SGHRS and CDR2 YFSETQ come from the germline V gene. This CDR3 has 14 amino acids. The CDR3 sequence is CASSQDSYTDTQYF.